The source of this T cell receptor (beta chain) is a study of blood T cell repertoires in COVID-19. There are 14 residues in the CDR3. Trimming cost V 10 bases and J 5 bases; bases outside gene matches: 11. The V gene's germline CDR1 is MNHEY and CDR2 SMNVEV (reference sequence). Profiling relied on immunoSEQ multiplex PCR, and the TCRdb table lists in-frame clones only, not all of them. The sample records a few hundred thousand clones, around 85% being singletons. The sample consisted of peripheral blood. V gene TRBV27 combines with J gene TRBJ2-7; 10 bases map to TRBD1. This receptor was obtained from a young woman who had recovered from COVID-19. The CDR3 is CATQPGQGWNEQYF. CDR3 in DNA: TGTGCCACCCAGCCGGGACAGGGGTGGAACGAGCAGTACTTC.